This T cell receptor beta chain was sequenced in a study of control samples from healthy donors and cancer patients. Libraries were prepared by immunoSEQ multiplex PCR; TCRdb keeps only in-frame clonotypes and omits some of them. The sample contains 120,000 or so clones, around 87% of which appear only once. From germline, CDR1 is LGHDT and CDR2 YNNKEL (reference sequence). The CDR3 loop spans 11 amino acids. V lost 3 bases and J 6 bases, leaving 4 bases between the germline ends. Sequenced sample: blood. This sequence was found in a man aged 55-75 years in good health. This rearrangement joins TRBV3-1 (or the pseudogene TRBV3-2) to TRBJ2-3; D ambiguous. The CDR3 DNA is TGTGCCAGCAGCCAGGTCGATACGCAGTATTTT. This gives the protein CASSQVDTQYF.